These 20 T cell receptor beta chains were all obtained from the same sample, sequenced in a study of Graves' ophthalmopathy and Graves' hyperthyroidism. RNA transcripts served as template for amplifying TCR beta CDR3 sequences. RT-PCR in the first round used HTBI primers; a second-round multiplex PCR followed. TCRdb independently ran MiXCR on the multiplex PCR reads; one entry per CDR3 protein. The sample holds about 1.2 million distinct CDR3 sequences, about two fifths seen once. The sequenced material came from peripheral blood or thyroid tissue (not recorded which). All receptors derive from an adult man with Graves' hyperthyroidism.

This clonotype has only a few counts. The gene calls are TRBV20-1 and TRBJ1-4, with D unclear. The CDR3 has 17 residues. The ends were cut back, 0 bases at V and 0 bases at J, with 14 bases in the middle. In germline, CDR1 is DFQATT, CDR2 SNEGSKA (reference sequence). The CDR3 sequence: CSARDMREPPTNEKLFF. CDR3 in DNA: TGCAGTGCTAGAGATATGAGGGAACCTCCAACTAATGAAAAACTGTTTTTT.

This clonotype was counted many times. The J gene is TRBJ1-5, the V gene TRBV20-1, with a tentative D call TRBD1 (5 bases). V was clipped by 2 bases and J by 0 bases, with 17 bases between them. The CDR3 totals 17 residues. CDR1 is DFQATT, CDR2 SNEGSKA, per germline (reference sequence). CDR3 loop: CSARPSQGRYSNQPQHF. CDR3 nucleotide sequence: TGCAGTGCTAGACCAAGCCAGGGTCGATATAGCAATCAGCCCCAGCATTTT.

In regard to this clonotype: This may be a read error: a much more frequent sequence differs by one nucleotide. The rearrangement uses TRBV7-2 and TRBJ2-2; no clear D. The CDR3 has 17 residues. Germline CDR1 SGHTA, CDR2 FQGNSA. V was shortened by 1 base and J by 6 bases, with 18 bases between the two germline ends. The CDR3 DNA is TGTGCCAGCAGCTTAGTAGTTCTAATAAATTCGGCCGGGGAGCTGTTTTTT. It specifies CASSLVVLINSAGELFF.

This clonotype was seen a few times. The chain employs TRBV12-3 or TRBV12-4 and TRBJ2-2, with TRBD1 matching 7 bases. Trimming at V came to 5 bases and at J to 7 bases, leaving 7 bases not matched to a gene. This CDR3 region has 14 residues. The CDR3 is CASSDRVFNGELFF. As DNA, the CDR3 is TGTGCCAGCAGTGACAGGGTGTTTAACGGGGAGCTGTTTTTT.

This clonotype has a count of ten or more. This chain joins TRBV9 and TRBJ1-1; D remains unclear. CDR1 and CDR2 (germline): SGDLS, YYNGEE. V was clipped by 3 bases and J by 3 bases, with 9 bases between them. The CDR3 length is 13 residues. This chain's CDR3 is CASSARSDTEAFF. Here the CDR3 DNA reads TGTGCCAGCAGCGCGCGATCGGACACTGAAGCTTTCTTT.

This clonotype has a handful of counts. CDR3: CASSSGHPSNQPQHF. For the CDR3, the DNA is TGTGCCAGCAGCTCAGGACATCCCAGCAATCAGCCCCAGCATTTT. The chain is built from TRBV7-2 and TRBJ1-5; weak D call: TRBD1 (5 bases). Germline V gene sequence: CDR1 SGHTA, CDR2 FQGNSA. The CDR3 has 15 residues. Trimming stripped 4 bases from V and 1 base from J, with 11 bases between.

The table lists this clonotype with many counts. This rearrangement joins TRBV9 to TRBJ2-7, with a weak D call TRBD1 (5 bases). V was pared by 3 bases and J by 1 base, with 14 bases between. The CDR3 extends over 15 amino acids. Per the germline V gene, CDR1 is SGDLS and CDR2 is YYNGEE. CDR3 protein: CASSDGDSPSYEQYF. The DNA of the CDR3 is TGTGCCAGCAGCGACGGTGACAGCCCATCCTACGAGCAGTACTTC.

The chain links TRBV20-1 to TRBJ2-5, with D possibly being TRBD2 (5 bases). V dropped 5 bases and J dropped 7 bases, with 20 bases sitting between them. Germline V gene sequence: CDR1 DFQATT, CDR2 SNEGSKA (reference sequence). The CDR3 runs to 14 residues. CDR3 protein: CSAFPSDWERTQYF. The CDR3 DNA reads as TGCAGTGCTTTCCCCTCTGACTGGGAGCGGACCCAGTACTTC.

The CDR3 sequence: CASSQEPGRQGNYGYTF. The CDR3 bases are TGCGCCAGCAGCCAAGAGCCGGGACGTCAGGGTAACTATGGCTACACCTTC. The rearrangement uses TRBV4-1 and TRBJ1-2; a possible D gene is TRBD1 (5 bases). The V end was cut by 0 bases, the J end by 1 base, with 15 bases between. Germline V gene lookup returns CDR1 MGHRA and CDR2 YSYEKL. CDR3 length: 17 residues.

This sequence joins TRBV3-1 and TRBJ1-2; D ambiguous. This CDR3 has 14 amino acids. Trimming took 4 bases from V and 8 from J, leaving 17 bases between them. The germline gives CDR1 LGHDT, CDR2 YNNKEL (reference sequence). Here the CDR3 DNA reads TGTGCCAGCAGCCCCCCGGCCAGGTCGCGCGGCTACACCTTC. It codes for CASSPPARSRGYTF. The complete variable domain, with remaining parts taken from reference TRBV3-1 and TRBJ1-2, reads DTAVSQTPKYLVTQMGNDKSIKCEQNLGHDTMYWYKQDSKKFLKIMFSYNNKELIINETVPNRFSPKSPDKAHLNLHINSLELGDSAVYFCASSPPARSRGYTFGSGTRLTVV.

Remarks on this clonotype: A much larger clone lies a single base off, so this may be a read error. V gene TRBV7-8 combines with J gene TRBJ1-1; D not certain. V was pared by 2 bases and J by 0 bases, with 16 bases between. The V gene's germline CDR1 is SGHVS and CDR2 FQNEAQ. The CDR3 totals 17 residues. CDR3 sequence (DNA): TGTGCCAGCAGCTTAAAATGGGTTACCCTCGTGAACACTGAAGCTTTCTTT. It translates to CASSLKWVTLVNTEAFF. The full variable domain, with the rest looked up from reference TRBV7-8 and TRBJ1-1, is GAGVSQSPRYKVAKRGQDVALRCDPISGHVSLFWYQQALGQGPEFLTYFQNEAQLDKSGLPSDRFFAERPEGSVSTLKIQRTQQEDSAVYLCASSLKWVTLVNTEAFFGQGTRLTVV.

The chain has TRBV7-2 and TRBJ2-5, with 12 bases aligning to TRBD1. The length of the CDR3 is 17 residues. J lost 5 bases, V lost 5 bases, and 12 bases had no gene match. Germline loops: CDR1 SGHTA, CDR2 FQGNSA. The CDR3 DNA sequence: TGTGCCAGCAGCAGTCATCAAGGGACAGGGGGCGACGAGACCCAGTACTTC. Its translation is CASSSHQGTGGDETQYF.

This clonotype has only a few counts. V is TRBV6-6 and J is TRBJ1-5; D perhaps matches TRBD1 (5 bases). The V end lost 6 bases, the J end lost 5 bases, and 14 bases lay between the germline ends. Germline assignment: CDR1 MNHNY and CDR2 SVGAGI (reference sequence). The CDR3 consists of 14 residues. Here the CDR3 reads CASRLDSFDQPQHF. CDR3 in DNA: TGTGCCAGCAGGTTAGACAGCTTCGATCAGCCCCAGCATTTT.

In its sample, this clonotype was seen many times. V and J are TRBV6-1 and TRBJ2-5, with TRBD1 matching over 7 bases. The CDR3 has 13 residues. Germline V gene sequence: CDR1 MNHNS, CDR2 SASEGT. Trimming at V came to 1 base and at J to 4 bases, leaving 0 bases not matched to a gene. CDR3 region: CASSEDRGETQYF. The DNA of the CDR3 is TGTGCCAGCAGTGAAGACAGGGGAGAGACCCAGTACTTC.

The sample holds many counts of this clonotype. The CDR3 loop is CATSPRAGGFYEKLFF. The CDR3 DNA follows: TGTGCCACCAGCCCTCGGGCAGGGGGCTTTTATGAAAAACTGTTTTTT. The chain employs TRBV15 and TRBJ1-4; 8 bases align to TRBD1. Per germline, CDR1 LNHNV and CDR2 YYDKDF (reference sequence). The CDR3 is 16 amino acids. The V and J ends lost 5 bases and 6 bases, in that order; junction bases with no gene match: 11.

The CDR3 protein is CATSHILTGTNTEAFF. The DNA of the CDR3 is TGTGCCACCAGCCATATACTGACCGGGACAAACACTGAAGCTTTCTTT. The J gene is TRBJ1-1, the V gene TRBV15, with TRBD1 as a possible D gene (6 bases). CDR1 and CDR2 from the germline V gene are LNHNV and YYDKDF (reference sequence). The ends were cut back, 5 bases at V and 2 bases at J, with 18 bases in the middle. The CDR3 extends over 16 amino acids. Combining the CDR3 with reference TRBV15 and TRBJ1-1 gives the whole variable domain DAMVIQNPRYQVTQFGKPVTLSCSQTLNHNVMYWYQQKSSQAPKLLFHYYDKDFNNEADTPDNFQSRRPNTSFCFLDIRSPGLGDTAMYLCATSHILTGTNTEAFFGQGTRLTVV.

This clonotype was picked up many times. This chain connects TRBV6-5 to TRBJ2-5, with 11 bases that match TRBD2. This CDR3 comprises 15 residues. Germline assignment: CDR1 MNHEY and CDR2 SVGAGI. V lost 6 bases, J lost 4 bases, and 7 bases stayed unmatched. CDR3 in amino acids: CASRPGTSGGETQYF. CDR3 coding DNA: TGTGCCAGCAGACCCGGGACTAGCGGAGGAGAGACCCAGTACTTC.

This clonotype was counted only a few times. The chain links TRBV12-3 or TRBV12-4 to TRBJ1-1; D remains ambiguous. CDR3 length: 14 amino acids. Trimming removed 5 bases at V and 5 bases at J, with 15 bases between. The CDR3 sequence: CASSPGKSWTEAFF. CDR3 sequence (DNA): TGTGCCAGCAGTCCCGGTAAAAGTTGGACTGAAGCTTTCTTT.

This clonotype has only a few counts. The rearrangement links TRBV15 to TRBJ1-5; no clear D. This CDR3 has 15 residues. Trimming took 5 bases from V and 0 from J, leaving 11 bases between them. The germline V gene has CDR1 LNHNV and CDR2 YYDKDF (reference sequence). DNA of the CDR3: TGTGCCACCAGCTTTAGACGGTATAGCAATCAGCCCCAGCATTTT. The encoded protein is CATSFRRYSNQPQHF.

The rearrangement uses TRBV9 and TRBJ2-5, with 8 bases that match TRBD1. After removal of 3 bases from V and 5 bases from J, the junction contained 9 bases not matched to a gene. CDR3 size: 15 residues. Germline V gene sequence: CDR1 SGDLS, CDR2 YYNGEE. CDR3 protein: CASSAIIRGLETQYF. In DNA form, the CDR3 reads TGTGCCAGCAGCGCAATCATCAGGGGGCTTGAGACCCAGTACTTC.